A single sample is the source of the 32 T cell receptor beta chains below, sequenced in a study of blood T cell repertoires in COVID-19. Assay: immunoSEQ multiplex PCR; the TCRdb copy retains only in-frame clones and omits some. Of around 300,000 clones listed, around 81% were seen once; the top ten hold around 3.7%. The sample taken for sequencing was peripheral blood. These receptor sequences come from a woman aged 45-59 years with active or convalescent COVID-19.

V usage is TRBV7-9 and J usage is TRBJ2-5, with 9 bases identical to TRBD2. The V segment lost 5 bases and the J segment 4 bases; nucleotides outside the gene matches: 5. This CDR3 is built from 14 residues. Germline CDR1 reads SEHNR; CDR2 reads FQNEAQ (reference sequence). The CDR3 loop is CASSTELAGETQYF. In DNA, the CDR3 is TGTGCCAGCAGCACCGAACTAGCGGGAGAGACCCAGTACTTC.

This chain uses TRBV5-5 with TRBJ2-3, with 8 bases lining up with TRBD1. V lost 3 bases, J lost 2 bases, and 8 bases stayed unmatched. The CDR3 consists of 16 residues. Germline V gene data show CDR1 as SGHKS and CDR2 as YYEKEE (reference sequence). The CDR3 sequence is CASSSWTGSDTDTQYF. DNA of the CDR3: TGTGCCAGCAGCTCGTGGACAGGGTCTGACACAGATACGCAGTATTTT.

The chain employs TRBV7-2 and TRBJ1-5, with D perhaps matching TRBD1 (5 bases). Germline V gene data show CDR1 as SGHTA and CDR2 as FQGNSA. This CDR3 has 13 residues. V gave up 2 bases and J gave up 4 bases, with 6 bases separating them. CDR3 bases: TGTGCCAGCAGCTTACGGGGGAATCAGCCCCAGCATTTT. Translation: CASSLRGNQPQHF.

Only one count was recorded for this clone. The chain recombines TRBV27 with TRBJ2-1, with 8 nucleotides matching TRBD2. V dropped 3 bases and J dropped 3; count of bases not matched to a gene: 10. The germline V gene encodes CDR1 MNHEY and CDR2 SMNVEV (reference sequence). There are 17 residues in the CDR3. This chain's CDR3 is CASSLSLLAGIYNEQFF. The CDR3 bases are TGTGCCAGCAGTTTGTCCTTGTTAGCGGGAATCTACAATGAGCAGTTCTTC.

V and J are TRBV27 and TRBJ2-2, with D unresolved. CDR3 length: 15 amino acids. Germline CDR1 and CDR2: MNHEY and SMNVEV (reference sequence). V lost 3 bases and J 2 bases, leaving 10 bases between the germline ends. This chain's CDR3 is CASSFGGSNTGELFF. The DNA of the CDR3 is TGTGCCAGCAGTTTTGGCGGTTCTAACACCGGGGAGCTGTTTTTT.

This rearrangement joins TRBV7-9 to TRBJ1-5; possible D gene TRBD1, 5 bases. Trimming removed 4 bases from V and 2 bases from J, with 12 bases in between. The germline V gene has CDR1 SEHNR and CDR2 FQNEAQ (reference sequence). The CDR3 loop spans 15 amino acids. CDR3 DNA sequence: TGTGCCAGCAGCTGGGGCGGGAAGGGCAATCAGCCCCAGCATTTT. It specifies CASSWGGKGNQPQHF.

The gene calls are TRBV7-9 and TRBJ2-5; TRBD2 matches at 7 bases. CDR1 is SEHNR and CDR2 is FQNEAQ in the germline V gene (reference sequence). The CDR3 runs to 14 residues. J gave up 3 bases and V 5 bases, and 6 bases lay outside the gene matches. For the CDR3, the DNA is TGTGCCAGCAGCCCCGGGACTACAGAAGAGACCCAGTACTTC. As protein: CASSPGTTEETQYF.

The rearrangement links TRBV12-3 or TRBV12-4 to TRBJ1-3; 7 bases are shared with TRBD1. The CDR3 loop spans 12 amino acids. Germline trimming cut 6 bases from V and 11 bases from J; bases unmatched to any gene: 7. CDR3 DNA: TGTGCCAGCAGCCGGGACAGCTCACCCATATATTTT. Amino acids: CASSRDSSPIYF.

The chain joins TRBV19 to TRBJ2-5, with 8 bases that match TRBD1. The CDR3 consists of 15 residues. The V gene's germline CDR1 is LNHDA and CDR2 SQIVND (reference sequence). Unmatched junction bases numbered 7, after V lost 3 bases and J lost 4 bases. The CDR3 protein is CASSIDRGPVETQYF. The CDR3 coding sequence is TGTGCCAGTAGTATTGACAGGGGTCCGGTAGAGACCCAGTACTTC.

The V call is TRBV28, the J call TRBJ2-1, with D perhaps matching TRBD2 (5 bases). Germline V lookup: CDR1 MDHEN, CDR2 SYDVKM. The V gene lost 1 base and the J gene lost 7 bases, with 14 bases spanning the gap. The CDR3 runs to 15 residues. CDR3 region: CASSLSGGGLNEQFF. Written as DNA, the CDR3 is TGTGCCAGCAGTTTATCAGGCGGAGGATTAAATGAGCAGTTCTTC. Looking up the rest from reference TRBV28 and TRBJ2-1 gives the full variable domain: DVKVTQSSRYLVKRTGEKVFLECVQDMDHENMFWYRQDPGLGLRLIYFSYDVKMKEKGDIPEGYSVSREKKERFSLILESASTNQTSMYLCASSLSGGGLNEQFFGPGTRLTVL.

The chain recombines TRBV5-1 with TRBJ2-1; 10 positions match TRBD2. Germline lookup yields CDR1 SGHRS and CDR2 YFSETQ. Losses at the gene ends were 3 bases for V and 5 bases for J; bases not matched to a gene: 8. This CDR3 is built from 16 residues. CDR3 in amino acids: CASSWKAGGVDNEQFF. The CDR3 nucleotides are TGCGCCAGCAGCTGGAAAGCGGGGGGGGTTGACAATGAGCAGTTCTTC.

The chain employs TRBV2 and TRBJ1-1, with 10 bases matching TRBD1. Germline V gene data show CDR1 as SNHLY and CDR2 as FYNNEI. V dropped 2 bases and J dropped 0; count of bases not matched to a gene: 3. This CDR3 has 16 amino acids. CDR3 loop: CASSETGQGLNTEAFF. For the CDR3, the DNA is TGTGCCAGCAGTGAAACGGGACAGGGGTTGAACACTGAAGCTTTCTTT.

The chain carries TRBV7-2 and TRBJ2-3; a weak D match, TRBD1 (5 bases). CDR1 SGHTA and CDR2 FQGNSA come from the germline V gene. Trimming removed 6 bases from V and 4 bases from J, with 14 bases in between. The CDR3 consists of 14 residues. CDR3 in DNA: TGTGCCAGCAGTTTTGGGGCCTACCCAGATACGCAGTATTTT. Its protein product is CASSFGAYPDTQYF.

V usage is TRBV28 and J usage is TRBJ2-1; D unresolved. Trimming took off 1 base at V and 4 bases at J, with 5 bases between the two ends. There are 13 residues in the CDR3. The germline V gene encodes CDR1 MDHEN and CDR2 SYDVKM. The DNA of the CDR3 is TGTGCCAGCAGTTTATACAGATACAATGAGCAGTTCTTC. This translates into CASSLYRYNEQFF.

In this sample, this clone turned up once. The chain links TRBV6-5 to TRBJ1-5; 10 bases are shared with TRBD1. This CDR3 region has 15 residues. Germline values: CDR1 MNHEY, CDR2 SVGAGI. Unmatched junction bases numbered 8, after V lost 6 bases and J lost 6 bases. CDR3 region: CASSPGTGAVQPQHF. CDR3 sequence (DNA): TGTGCCAGCAGCCCCGGGACAGGGGCCGTTCAGCCCCAGCATTTT.

This rearrangement joins TRBV15 to TRBJ1-2; TRBD1 agrees at 7 bases. V lost 5 bases to trimming and J lost 4 bases; unmatched junction nucleotides: 10. CDR3 length: 15 amino acids. Germline CDR1 and CDR2: LNHNV and YYDKDF (reference sequence). CDR3 loop: CATSGRDSFSYGYTF. CDR3 DNA: TGTGCCACCAGCGGCCGGGACAGCTTTTCCTATGGCTACACCTTC.

The rearrangement links TRBV29-1 to TRBJ2-2; 8 bases align to TRBD2. Germline V gene lookup returns CDR1 SQVTM and CDR2 ANQGSEA. Trimming at V came to 3 bases and at J to 7 bases, leaving 10 bases not matched to a gene. CDR3 size: 15 residues. The CDR3 DNA is TGCAGCGTTGATAAGGGCCTAGCGGGCCGCGGGGAGCTGTTTTTT. Amino acids: CSVDKGLAGRGELFF.

The genes are TRBV24-1 and TRBJ2-3; 11 nucleotides align to TRBD1. Germline CDR1 is KGHDR and CDR2 is SFDVKD. V was clipped by 5 bases and J by 2 bases; unmatched bases: 2. The CDR3 is 15 residues long. The CDR3 here is CATSGTGGDTDTQYF. The CDR3 DNA reads as TGTGCCACCAGTGGGACAGGGGGCGACACAGATACGCAGTATTTT.

In DNA, the CDR3 is TGTGCCTGGAGTGTACGGGACAGGGGGCTAGGCGAGCAGTACTTC. It yields the protein CAWSVRDRGLGEQYF. The chain couples TRBV30 to TRBJ2-7, with TRBD1 identical over 12 bases. The CDR3 spans 15 residues. Germline V gene lookup returns CDR1 GTSNPN and CDR2 SVGIG (reference sequence). The J segment lost 6 bases and the V segment lost 0 bases, leaving 6 bases of the junction unmatched.

This clone was counted once. The chain has TRBV4-1 and TRBJ2-7; D is uncertain. With 1 base removed from V and 4 bases from J, the gap between germline ends came to 11 bases. This CDR3 is built from 14 residues. CDR1 and CDR2 (germline): MGHRA, YSYEKL. CDR3 nucleotides: TGCGCCAGCAGCCAAGTAGGAGAACCTTACGAGCAGTACTTC. This codes for CASSQVGEPYEQYF.

This chain uses TRBV10-3 with TRBJ2-7, with 8 bases identical to TRBD2. This CDR3 region has 15 residues. The germline CDR1 and CDR2 sequences are ENHRY and SYGVKD. With 2 bases clipped from V and 6 bases from J, the junction kept 9 bases outside the gene matches. The CDR3 nucleotides read TGTGCCATCAGTGAGGCTCCGGGACTAGTGGGCGAGCAGTACTTC. It translates to CAISEAPGLVGEQYF.

This chain links TRBV28 with TRBJ1-6; TRBD1 matches 10 bases. Losses at the gene ends were 6 bases for V and 10 bases for J; bases not matched to a gene: 3. Per germline, CDR1 MDHEN and CDR2 SYDVKM. The CDR3 consists of 13 residues. CDR3 bases: TGTGCCAGCAGCGAGACAGGGGGCTCACCCCTCCACTTT. It encodes CASSETGGSPLHF.

The chain links TRBV18 to TRBJ2-3, with a possible D match to TRBD2 (5 bases). The length of the CDR3 is 13 residues. The germline gives CDR1 KGHSH, CDR2 LQKENI. Trimming took off 8 bases at V and 3 bases at J, with 12 bases between the two ends. This chain's CDR3 is CASAGVATDTQYF. For the CDR3, the DNA is TGTGCCAGCGCTGGGGTAGCGACAGATACGCAGTATTTT.

The chain uses TRBV19 and TRBJ1-5, with D perhaps matching TRBD1 (6 bases). The germline V gene has CDR1 LNHDA and CDR2 SQIVND (reference sequence). V was clipped by 4 bases and J by 7 bases, with 11 bases between them. The CDR3 consists of 13 residues. This chain's CDR3 is CASSTGVWQPQHF. In nucleotides, the CDR3 is TGTGCCAGTAGTACAGGGGTTTGGCAGCCCCAGCATTTT.

The chain joins TRBV5-1 to TRBJ2-7, with 7 nucleotides matching TRBD1. The trim removed 3 bases at V and 3 bases at J, leaving 9 bases unmatched. Germline values: CDR1 SGHRS, CDR2 YFSETQ. The CDR3 runs 15 residues. DNA of the CDR3: TGCGCCAGCAGCTCCGCCGGGACAGATTTCTACGAGCAGTACTTC. It is translated as CASSSAGTDFYEQYF.

CDR3 nucleotide sequence: TGTGCCAGCGGCCTAGGGGACACAGATACGCAGTATTTT. Its translation: CASGLGDTDTQYF. This chain uses TRBV12-3 or TRBV12-4 with TRBJ2-3, with a possible D match to TRBD1 (5 bases). V gave up 8 bases and J gave up 2 bases, with 11 bases separating them. The CDR3 is 13 amino acids.

This clone was picked up a small number of times. The chain links TRBV5-4 to TRBJ2-5; a possible D gene is TRBD2 (6 bases). CDR3 length equals 14 residues. V lost 2 bases and J 4 bases, leaving 12 bases between the germline ends. Per germline, CDR1 SGHNT and CDR2 YYREEE (reference sequence). The CDR3 nucleotides read TGTGCCAGCAGCTTTAAAACGGGAGTAGAGACCCAGTACTTC. Protein sequence: CASSFKTGVETQYF.

The chain is built from TRBV5-1 and TRBJ1-1; D possibly corresponds to TRBD1 (6 bases). The CDR3 contains 15 residues. V was trimmed by 3 bases and J by 1 base, leaving 13 bases between them. CDR1 and CDR2 (germline): SGHRS, YFSETQ. The CDR3 DNA is TGCGCCAGCAGCTGGGACAAAACCGGGAACACTGAAGCTTTCTTT. Protein product: CASSWDKTGNTEAFF.

The rearrangement uses TRBV7-2 and TRBJ2-7, with a weak D call TRBD2 (7 bases). Germline assignment: CDR1 SGHTA and CDR2 FQGNSA. This CDR3 has 14 amino acids. Trimming pared 7 bases from V and 0 bases from J, leaving 13 bases between. The DNA of the CDR3 is TGTGCCAGCAAGGGGGGGATAACCTCCTACGAGCAGTACTTC. This translates into CASKGGITSYEQYF.

CDR3: CASSHPTPKQFF. The CDR3 DNA reads TGCGCCAGCAGTCACCCTACCCCCAAGCAGTTCTTC. The chain couples TRBV23-1 to TRBJ2-1; D is uncertain. TRBV23-1 is an ORF, and what it does is uncertain. The germline V and J ends were trimmed by 3 bases and 11 bases, with 11 bases remaining between them. The CDR3 runs 12 residues.

The rearrangement links TRBV7-2 to TRBJ1-6; D might be TRBD1 (5 bases). The CDR3 is made up of 15 amino acids. Trimming removed 1 base at V and 9 bases at J, with 13 bases between. Per germline, CDR1 SGHTA and CDR2 FQGNSA. CDR3 amino acids: CASSLGARVASPLHF. The CDR3, as DNA: TGTGCCAGCAGCTTAGGTGCCAGGGTCGCTTCACCCCTCCACTTT.

This clone was counted at least ten times. The chain's CDR3 is CASSSRGPTEAFF. Written as DNA, the CDR3 is TGTGCCAGCAGTTCCAGGGGGCCCACTGAAGCTTTCTTT. This sequence joins TRBV7-9 and TRBJ1-1; 8 positions agree with TRBD1. V dropped 6 bases and J dropped 4; count of bases not matched to a gene: 4. CDR1 and CDR2 from the germline V gene are SEHNR and FQNEAQ (reference sequence). There are 13 residues in the CDR3.